Below, one T cell receptor (beta chain) is given with its context. Building of the TCR beta libraries involved iRepertoire HTBI primers and Arm-PCR of CDR3 regions. MiXCR was run by TCRdb on the multiplex PCR reads, yielding one entry per CDR3 protein. In the table there are about 320,000 distinct CDR3 sequences, 15% to 20% of which are singletons. Time point denoted: newly diagnosed GD, antithyroid drugs for less than 3 months. The TCR library was prepared using RNA isolated from PBMCs. These data are taken from a study of regulatory T cells in long-lasting Graves disease. CDR3 length: 16 amino acids. Germline CDR1 is SNHLY and CDR2 is FYNNEI. Trimming removed 8 bases at V and 7 bases at J, with 27 bases between.

This chain links TRBV2 with TRBJ2-7; D gene ambiguous. This TCR was sampled from a female donor with Graves disease. Source: peripheral blood mononuclear cells (PBMCs), taken at new diagnosis, from a patient treated with antithyroid drugs. Here the CDR3 DNA reads TGTGCCAGCCAGGAGCAAGGGCCAAGCTCCTACAATGAGCAGTACTTC. Its protein is CASQEQGPSSYNEQYF.